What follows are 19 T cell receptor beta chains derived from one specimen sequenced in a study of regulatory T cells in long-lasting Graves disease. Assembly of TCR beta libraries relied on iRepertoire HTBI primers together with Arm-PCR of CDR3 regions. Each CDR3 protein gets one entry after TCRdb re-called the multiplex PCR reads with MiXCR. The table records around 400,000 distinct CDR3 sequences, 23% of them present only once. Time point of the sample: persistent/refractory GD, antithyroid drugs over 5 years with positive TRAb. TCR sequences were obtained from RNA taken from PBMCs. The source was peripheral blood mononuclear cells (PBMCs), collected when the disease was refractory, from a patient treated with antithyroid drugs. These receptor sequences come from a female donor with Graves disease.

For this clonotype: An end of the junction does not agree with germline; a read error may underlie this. The CDR3 here is CAGSQDLSRERYF. In nucleotides, the CDR3 is TGCGCCGGCAGCCAAGACCTGAGCCGGGAGAGGTACTTC. V and J are TRBV5-1 and TRBJ2-7; maybe TRBD2 (6 bases). The CDR3 spans 13 residues. CDR1 SGHRS and CDR2 YFSETQ come from the germline V gene.

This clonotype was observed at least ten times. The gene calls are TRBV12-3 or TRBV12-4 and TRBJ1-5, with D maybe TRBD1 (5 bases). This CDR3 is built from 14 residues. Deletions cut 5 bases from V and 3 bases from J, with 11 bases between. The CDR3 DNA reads TGTGCCAGCAGTCAAGCCAGGGTCAATCAGCCCCAGCATTTT. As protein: CASSQARVNQPQHF.

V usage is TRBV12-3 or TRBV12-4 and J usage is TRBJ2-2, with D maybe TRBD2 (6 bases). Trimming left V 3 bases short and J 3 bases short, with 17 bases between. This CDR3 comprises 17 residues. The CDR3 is CASSFPSGRRDTGELFF. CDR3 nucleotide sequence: TGTGCCAGCAGTTTTCCCTCGGGGAGGAGAGACACCGGGGAGCTGTTTTTT.

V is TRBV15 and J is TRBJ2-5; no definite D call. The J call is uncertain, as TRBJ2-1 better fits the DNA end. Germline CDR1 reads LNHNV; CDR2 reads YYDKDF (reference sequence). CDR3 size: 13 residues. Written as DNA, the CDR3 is TGTGCCACCAGCAGAGATCTGGGGTATGAGCAGTTCTTC. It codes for CATSRDLGYEQFF.

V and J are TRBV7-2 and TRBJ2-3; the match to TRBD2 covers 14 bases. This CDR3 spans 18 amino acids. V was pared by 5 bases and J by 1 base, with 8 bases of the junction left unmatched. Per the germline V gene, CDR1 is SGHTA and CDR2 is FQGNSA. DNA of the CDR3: TGTGCCAGCAGCCTTGGGACTAGCGGGAGTTGGGGCACAGATACGCAGTATTTT. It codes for CASSLGTSGSWGTDTQYF.

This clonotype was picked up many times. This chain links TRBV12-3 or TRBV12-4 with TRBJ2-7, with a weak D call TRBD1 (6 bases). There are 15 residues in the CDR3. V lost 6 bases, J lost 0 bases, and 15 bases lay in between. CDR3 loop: CASRYRAESSYEQYF. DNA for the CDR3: TGTGCCAGCAGGTACAGGGCGGAAAGCTCCTACGAGCAGTACTTC.

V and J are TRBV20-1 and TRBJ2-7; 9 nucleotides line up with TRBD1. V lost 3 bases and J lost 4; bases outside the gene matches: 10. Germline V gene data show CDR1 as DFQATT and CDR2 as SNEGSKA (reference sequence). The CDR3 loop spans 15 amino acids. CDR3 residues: CSASPPGQGKYEQYF. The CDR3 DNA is TGCAGTGCTAGTCCCCCGGGACAGGGTAAATACGAGCAGTACTTC.

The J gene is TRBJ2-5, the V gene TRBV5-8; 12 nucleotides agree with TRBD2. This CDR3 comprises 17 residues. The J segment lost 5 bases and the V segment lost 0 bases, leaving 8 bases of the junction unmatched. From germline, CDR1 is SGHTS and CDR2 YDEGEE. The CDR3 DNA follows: TGTGCCAGCAGCTTGGACCGACTAGCGGGAGTGATTGAGACCCAGTACTTC. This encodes CASSLDRLAGVIETQYF.

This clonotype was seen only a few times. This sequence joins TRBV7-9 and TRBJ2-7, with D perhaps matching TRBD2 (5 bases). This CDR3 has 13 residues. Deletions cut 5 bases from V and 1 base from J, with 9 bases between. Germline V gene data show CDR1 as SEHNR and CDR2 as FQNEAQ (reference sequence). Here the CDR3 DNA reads TGTGCCAGCAGCGGTCGGAGGTCCTACGAGCAGTACTTC. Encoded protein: CASSGRRSYEQYF. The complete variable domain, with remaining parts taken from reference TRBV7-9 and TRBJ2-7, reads DTGVSQNPRHKITKRGQNVTFRCDPISEHNRLYWYRQTLGQGPEFLTYFQNEAQLEKSRLLSDRFSAERPKGSFSTLEIQRTEQGDSAMYLCASSGRRSYEQYFGPGTRLTVT.

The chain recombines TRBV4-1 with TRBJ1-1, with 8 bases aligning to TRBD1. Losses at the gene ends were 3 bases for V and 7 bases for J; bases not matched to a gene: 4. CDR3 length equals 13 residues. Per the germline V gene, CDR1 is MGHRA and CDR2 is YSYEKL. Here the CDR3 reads CASSHLDRDEAFF. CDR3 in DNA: TGCGCCAGCAGCCATCTGGACAGGGATGAAGCTTTCTTT.

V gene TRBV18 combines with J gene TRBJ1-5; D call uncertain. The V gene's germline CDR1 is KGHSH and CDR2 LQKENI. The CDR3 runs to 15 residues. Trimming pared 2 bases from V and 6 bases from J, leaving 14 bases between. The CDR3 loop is CASSPLGWGGQPQHF. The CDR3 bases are TGTGCCAGCTCACCATTGGGGTGGGGTGGTCAGCCCCAGCATTTT.

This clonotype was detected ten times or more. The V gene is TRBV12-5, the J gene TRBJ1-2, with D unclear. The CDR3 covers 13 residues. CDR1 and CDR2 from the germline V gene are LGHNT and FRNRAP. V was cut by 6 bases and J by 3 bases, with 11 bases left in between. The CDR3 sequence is CASGLDGYYGYTF. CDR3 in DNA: TGTGCTAGTGGCCTGGACGGCTACTATGGCTACACCTTC.

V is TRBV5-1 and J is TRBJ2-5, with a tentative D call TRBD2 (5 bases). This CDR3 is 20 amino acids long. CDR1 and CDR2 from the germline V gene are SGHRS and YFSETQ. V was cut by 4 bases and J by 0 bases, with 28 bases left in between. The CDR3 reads CASSEIRVASGPKYQETQYF. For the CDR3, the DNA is TGCGCCAGCAGCGAGATCCGGGTCGCAAGCGGCCCGAAGTACCAAGAGACCCAGTACTTC.

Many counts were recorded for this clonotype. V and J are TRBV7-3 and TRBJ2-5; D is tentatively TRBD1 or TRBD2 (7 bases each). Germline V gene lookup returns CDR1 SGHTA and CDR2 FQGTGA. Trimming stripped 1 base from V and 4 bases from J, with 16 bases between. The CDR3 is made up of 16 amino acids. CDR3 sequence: CASSLMATGEGETQYF. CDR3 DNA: TGTGCCAGCAGCTTAATGGCCACAGGGGAGGGAGAGACCCAGTACTTC.

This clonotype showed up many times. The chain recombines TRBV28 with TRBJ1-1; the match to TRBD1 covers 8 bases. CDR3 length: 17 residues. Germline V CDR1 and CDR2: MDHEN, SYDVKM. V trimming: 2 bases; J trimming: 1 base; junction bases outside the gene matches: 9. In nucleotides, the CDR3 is TGTGCCAGCAGTTTAAGGGACAGGAGTGCCGGGAACACTGAAGCTTTCTTT. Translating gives CASSLRDRSAGNTEAFF.

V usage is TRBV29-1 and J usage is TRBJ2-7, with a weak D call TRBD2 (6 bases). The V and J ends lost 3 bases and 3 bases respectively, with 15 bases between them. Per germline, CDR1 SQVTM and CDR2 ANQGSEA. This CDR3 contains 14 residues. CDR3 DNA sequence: TGCAGCGTTGAGTGGGAGGAAAGACACTACGAGCAGTACTTC. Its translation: CSVEWEERHYEQYF.

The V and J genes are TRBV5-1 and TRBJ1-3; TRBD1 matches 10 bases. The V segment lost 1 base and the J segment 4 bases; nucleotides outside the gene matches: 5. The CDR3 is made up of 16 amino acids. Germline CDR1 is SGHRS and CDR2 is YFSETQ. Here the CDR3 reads CASSLNDRGLGNTIYF. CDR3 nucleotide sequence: TGCGCCAGCAGCTTGAATGACAGGGGGCTAGGAAACACCATATATTTT.

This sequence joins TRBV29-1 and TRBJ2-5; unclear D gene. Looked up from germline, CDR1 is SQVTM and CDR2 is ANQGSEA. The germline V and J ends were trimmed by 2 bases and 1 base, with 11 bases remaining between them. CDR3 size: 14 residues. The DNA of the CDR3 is TGCAGCGTTGAACCCACAAGCCTCCAAGAGACCCAGTACTTC. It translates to CSVEPTSLQETQYF.

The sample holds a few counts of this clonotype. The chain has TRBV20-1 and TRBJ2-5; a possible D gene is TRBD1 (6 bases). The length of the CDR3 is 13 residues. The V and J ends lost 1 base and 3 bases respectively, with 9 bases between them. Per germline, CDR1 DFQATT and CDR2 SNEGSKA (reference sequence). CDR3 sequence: CSARVPGEETQYF. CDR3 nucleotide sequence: TGCAGTGCTAGAGTACCAGGGGAAGAGACCCAGTACTTC.